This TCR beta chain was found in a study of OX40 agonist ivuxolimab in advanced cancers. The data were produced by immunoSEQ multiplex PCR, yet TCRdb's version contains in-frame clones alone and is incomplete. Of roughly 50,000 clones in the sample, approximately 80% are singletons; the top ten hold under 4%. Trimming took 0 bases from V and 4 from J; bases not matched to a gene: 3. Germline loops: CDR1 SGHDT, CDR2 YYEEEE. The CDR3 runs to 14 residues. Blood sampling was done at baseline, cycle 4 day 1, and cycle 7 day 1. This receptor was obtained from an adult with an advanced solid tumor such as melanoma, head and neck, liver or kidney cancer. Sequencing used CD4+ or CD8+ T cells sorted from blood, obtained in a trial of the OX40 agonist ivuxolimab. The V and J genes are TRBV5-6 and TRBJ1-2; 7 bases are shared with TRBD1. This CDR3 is CASSLEGTAYGYTF. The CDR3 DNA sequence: TGTGCCAGCAGCTTGGAGGGGACAGCCTATGGCTACACCTTC.